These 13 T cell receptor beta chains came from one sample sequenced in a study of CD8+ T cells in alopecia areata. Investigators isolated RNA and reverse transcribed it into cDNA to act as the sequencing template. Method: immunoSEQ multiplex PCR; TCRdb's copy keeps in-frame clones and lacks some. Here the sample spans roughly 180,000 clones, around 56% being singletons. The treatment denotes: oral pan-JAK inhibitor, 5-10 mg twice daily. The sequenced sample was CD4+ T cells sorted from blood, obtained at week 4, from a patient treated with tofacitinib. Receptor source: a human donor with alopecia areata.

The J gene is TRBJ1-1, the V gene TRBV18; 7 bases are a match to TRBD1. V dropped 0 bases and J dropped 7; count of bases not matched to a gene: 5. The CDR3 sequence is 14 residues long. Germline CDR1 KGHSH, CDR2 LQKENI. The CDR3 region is CASSPPTGSLEAFF. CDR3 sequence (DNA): TGTGCCAGCTCACCACCGACAGGGTCGCTTGAAGCTTTCTTT.

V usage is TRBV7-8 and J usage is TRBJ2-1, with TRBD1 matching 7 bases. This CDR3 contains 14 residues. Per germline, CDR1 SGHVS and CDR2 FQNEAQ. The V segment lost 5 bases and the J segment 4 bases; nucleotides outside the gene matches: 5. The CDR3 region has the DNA TGTGCCAGCAGCCACGGGGACAGATACAATGAGCAGTTCTTC. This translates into CASSHGDRYNEQFF.

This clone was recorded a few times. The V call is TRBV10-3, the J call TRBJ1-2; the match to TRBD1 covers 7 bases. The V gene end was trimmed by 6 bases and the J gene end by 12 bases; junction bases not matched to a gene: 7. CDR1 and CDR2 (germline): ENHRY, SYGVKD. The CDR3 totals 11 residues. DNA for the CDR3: TGTGCCATCAGCGCGGGACAGCCCCACACCTTC. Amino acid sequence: CAISAGQPHTF.

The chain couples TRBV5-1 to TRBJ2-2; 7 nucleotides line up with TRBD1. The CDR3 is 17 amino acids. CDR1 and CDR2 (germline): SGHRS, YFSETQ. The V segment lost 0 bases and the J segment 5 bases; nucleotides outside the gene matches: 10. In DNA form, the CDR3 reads TGCGCCAGCAGCTTGGCGCCGGGACAGTTTAAGACCGGGGAGCTGTTTTTT. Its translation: CASSLAPGQFKTGELFF.

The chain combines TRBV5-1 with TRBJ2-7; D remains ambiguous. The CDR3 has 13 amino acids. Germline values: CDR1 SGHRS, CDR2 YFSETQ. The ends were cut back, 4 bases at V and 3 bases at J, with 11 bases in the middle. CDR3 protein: CASSDLQGYEQYF. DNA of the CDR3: TGCGCCAGCAGCGACCTCCAAGGCTACGAGCAGTACTTC.

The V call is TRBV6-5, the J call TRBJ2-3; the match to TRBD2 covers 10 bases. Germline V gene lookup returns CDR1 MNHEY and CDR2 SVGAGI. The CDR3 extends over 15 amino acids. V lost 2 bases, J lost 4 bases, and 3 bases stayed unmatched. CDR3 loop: CASSYQGLAADTQYF. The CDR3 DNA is TGTGCCAGCAGTTACCAAGGACTAGCGGCAGATACGCAGTATTTT.

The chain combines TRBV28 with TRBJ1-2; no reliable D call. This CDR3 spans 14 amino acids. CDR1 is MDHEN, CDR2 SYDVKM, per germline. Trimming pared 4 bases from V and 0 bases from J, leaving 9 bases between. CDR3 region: CASSYGEANYGYTF. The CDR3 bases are TGTGCCAGCAGTTATGGGGAGGCTAACTATGGCTACACCTTC.

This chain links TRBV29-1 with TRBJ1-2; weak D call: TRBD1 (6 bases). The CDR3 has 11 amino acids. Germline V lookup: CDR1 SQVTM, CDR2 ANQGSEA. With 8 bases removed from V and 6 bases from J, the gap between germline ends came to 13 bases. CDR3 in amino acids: CSLGDTDGYTF. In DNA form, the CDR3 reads TGCAGCTTAGGGGACACAGATGGCTACACCTTC. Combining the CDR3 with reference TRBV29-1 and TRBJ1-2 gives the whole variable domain SAVISQKPSRDICQRGTSLTIQCQVDSQVTMMFWYRQQPGQSLTLIATANQGSEATYESGFVIDKFPISRPNLTFSTLTVSNMSPEDSSIYLCSLGDTDGYTFGSGTRLTVV.

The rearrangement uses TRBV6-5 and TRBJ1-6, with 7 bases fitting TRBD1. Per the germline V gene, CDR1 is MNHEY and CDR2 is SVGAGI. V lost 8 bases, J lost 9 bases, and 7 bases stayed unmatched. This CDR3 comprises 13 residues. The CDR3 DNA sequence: TGTGCCAGCCAGCCAGGGGGGCGTTCACCCCTCCACTTT. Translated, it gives CASQPGGRSPLHF.

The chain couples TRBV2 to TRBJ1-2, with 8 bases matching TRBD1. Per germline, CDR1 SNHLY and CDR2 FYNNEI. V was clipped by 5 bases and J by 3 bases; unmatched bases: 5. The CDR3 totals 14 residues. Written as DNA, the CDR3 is TGTGCCAGCAGTCGGACAGGGCTTGACTATGGCTACACCTTC. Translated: CASSRTGLDYGYTF.

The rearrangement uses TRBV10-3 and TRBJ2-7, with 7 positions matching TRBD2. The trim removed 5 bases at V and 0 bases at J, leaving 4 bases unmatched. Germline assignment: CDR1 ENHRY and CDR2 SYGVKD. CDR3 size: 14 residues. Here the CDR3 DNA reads TGTGCCATCAGTCCCCCGGGGGGCTCCTACGAGCAGTACTTC. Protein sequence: CAISPPGGSYEQYF.

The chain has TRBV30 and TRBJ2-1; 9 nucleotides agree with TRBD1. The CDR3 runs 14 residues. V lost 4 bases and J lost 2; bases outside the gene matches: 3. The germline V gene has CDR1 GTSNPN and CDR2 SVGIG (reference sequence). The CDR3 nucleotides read TGTGCCTGGAACCGGGACAGGGCCTACAATGAGCAGTTCTTC. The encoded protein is CAWNRDRAYNEQFF.

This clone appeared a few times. The CDR3 DNA follows: TGCAGCGTGCAGGATAACACCGGGGAGCTGTTTTTT. Amino acid sequence: CSVQDNTGELFF. The chain is built from TRBV29-1 and TRBJ2-2; D uncertain. The ends were cut back, 6 bases at V and 2 bases at J, with 7 bases in the middle. Germline V gives CDR1 SQVTM, CDR2 ANQGSEA. The CDR3 is 12 residues long.